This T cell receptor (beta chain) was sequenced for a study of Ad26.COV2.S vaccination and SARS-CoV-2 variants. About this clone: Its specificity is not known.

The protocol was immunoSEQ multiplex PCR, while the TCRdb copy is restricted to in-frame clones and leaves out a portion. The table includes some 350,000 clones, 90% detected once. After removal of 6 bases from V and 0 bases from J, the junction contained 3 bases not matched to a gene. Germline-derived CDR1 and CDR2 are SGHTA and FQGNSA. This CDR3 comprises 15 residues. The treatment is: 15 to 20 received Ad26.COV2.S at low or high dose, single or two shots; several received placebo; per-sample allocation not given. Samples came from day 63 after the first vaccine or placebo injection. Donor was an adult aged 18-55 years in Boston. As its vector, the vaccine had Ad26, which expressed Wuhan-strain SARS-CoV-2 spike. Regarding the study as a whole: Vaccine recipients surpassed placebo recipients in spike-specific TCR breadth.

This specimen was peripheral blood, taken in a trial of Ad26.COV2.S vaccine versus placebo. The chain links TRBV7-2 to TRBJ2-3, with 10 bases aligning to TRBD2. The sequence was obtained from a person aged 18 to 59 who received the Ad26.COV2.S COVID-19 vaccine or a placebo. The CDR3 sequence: CASSRTSGSTDTQYF. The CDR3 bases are TGTGCCAGCAGTCGGACTAGCGGAAGCACAGATACGCAGTATTTT.